The 30 T cell receptor beta chains given below trace back to one sample, sequenced in a study of T cell repertoires in cytomegalovirus infection. One entry per CDR3 protein results from TCRdb running MiXCR on the reads. The sample lists 560,000 or so distinct CDR3 sequences, approximately 15% occurring once. Specimen: CD8+ T cells from PBMCs. Receptor source: a human donor in good health (CMV status not recorded). Some clones in this sample may be carry-over from other donors' samples.

The sample holds many counts of this clonotype. This chain uses TRBV10-3 with TRBJ2-2; TRBD2 agrees at 8 bases. The CDR3 totals 15 residues. The J segment lost 2 bases and the V segment lost 5 bases, leaving 4 bases of the junction unmatched. The germline V gene has CDR1 ENHRY and CDR2 SYGVKD. CDR3 in DNA: TGTGCCATCAGTAGCGGGAGCGAAAACACCGGGGAGCTGTTTTTT. It yields the protein CAISSGSENTGELFF.

As to this clonotype: Since a much larger clone is just one base distant, this may be a read error. The DNA of the CDR3 is TGTGCCAGCAGTTCCGGCTACCTCACAGATACGCAGAATTTT. Its translation: CASSSGYLTDTQNF. The chain recombines TRBV27 with TRBJ2-3; no reliable D call. From germline, CDR1 is MNHEY and CDR2 SMNVEV (reference sequence). The length of the CDR3 is 14 residues.

This chain joins TRBV6-2 or TRBV6-3 and TRBJ2-7, with D tentatively TRBD2 (6 bases). The germline V and J ends were trimmed by 0 bases and 0 bases, with 12 bases remaining between them. This CDR3 region has 16 residues. The V gene's germline CDR1 is MNHEY and CDR2 SVGEGT. In nucleotides, the CDR3 is TGTGCCAGCAGTTACTCGTCAGCGGGTTCCTCCTACGAGCAGTACTTC. The encoded protein is CASSYSSAGSSYEQYF.

This clonotype appeared many times. This sequence joins TRBV7-9 and TRBJ2-7; 14 bases fit TRBD2. The junction had 15 bases not matched to a gene; V was cut back by 3 bases and J by 5 bases. Germline V gene data show CDR1 as SEHNR and CDR2 as FQNEAQ (reference sequence). The length of the CDR3 is 19 residues. CDR3 coding DNA: TGTGCCAGCAGCTTTCCCACCAACCTGGGACTAGCGGGAGTCGACGAGCAGTACTTC. This translates into CASSFPTNLGLAGVDEQYF. Full variable domain (rest looked up from reference TRBV7-9 and TRBJ2-7): DTGVSQNPRHKITKRGQNVTFRCDPISEHNRLYWYRQTLGQGPEFLTYFQNEAQLEKSRLLSDRFSAERPKGSFSTLEIQRTEQGDSAMYLCASSFPTNLGLAGVDEQYFGPGTRLTVT.

This clonotype appeared a few times. The V and J genes are TRBV20-1 and TRBJ2-7; tentatively, D is TRBD2 (6 bases). Germline V gene data show CDR1 as DFQATT and CDR2 as SNEGSKA (reference sequence). The CDR3 totals 13 residues. V dropped 3 bases and J dropped 3 bases, with 12 bases sitting between them. CDR3 region: CSASPGTGYEQYF. The CDR3 DNA reads as TGCAGTGCTAGTCCCGGGACTGGCTACGAGCAGTACTTC.

This clonotype was seen many times. J is TRBJ1-1 and V is TRBV6-1; D uncertain. The CDR3 has 15 residues. Germline CDR1 MNHNS, CDR2 SASEGT. Trimming left V 5 bases short and J 0 bases short, with 13 bases between. This CDR3 is CASSPAGRLNTEAFF. The CDR3 DNA follows: TGTGCCAGCAGTCCAGCTGGACGGTTGAACACTGAAGCTTTCTTT.

The chain has TRBV2 and TRBJ1-1, with a tentative D call TRBD1 (5 bases). Trimming took 0 bases from V and 1 from J, leaving 15 bases between them. This CDR3 contains 17 residues. Per germline, CDR1 SNHLY and CDR2 FYNNEI. CDR3 loop: CASSEALRVGPNTEAFF. In DNA form, the CDR3 reads TGTGCCAGCAGTGAAGCGCTTCGGGTGGGACCGAACACTGAAGCTTTCTTT.

This clonotype showed up many times. CDR3: CASSFGGRGYNEQFF. The CDR3 DNA reads TGTGCCAGCAGCTTTGGGGGGAGGGGGTACAATGAGCAGTTCTTC. The rearrangement uses TRBV7-8 and TRBJ2-1; D is perhaps TRBD2 (7 bases). From germline, CDR1 is SGHVS and CDR2 FQNEAQ. Trimming removed 3 bases at V and 4 bases at J, with 13 bases between. The CDR3 runs 15 residues.

Notes on this clonotype: One end of the junction does not line up with germline, which may come from a read error. V and J are TRBV7-2 and TRBJ2-5, with 9 bases identical to TRBD1. Looked up from germline, CDR1 is SGHTA and CDR2 is FQGNSA. This CDR3 comprises 17 residues. CDR3 amino acids: CASSQRYRGLRQETPYF. CDR3 nucleotides: TGTGCCAGCAGCCAGAGGTACAGGGGGCTCCGCCAAGAGACCCCGTACTTC.

The chain links TRBV6-6 to TRBJ1-2; 9 bases fit TRBD1. Germline V lookup: CDR1 MNHNY, CDR2 SVGAGI (reference sequence). Trimming at V came to 11 bases and at J to 2 bases, leaving 9 bases not matched to a gene. CDR3 size: 14 residues. CDR3 loop: CAVSSGTGNYGYTF. Here the CDR3 DNA reads TGTGCCGTATCGTCCGGGACAGGGAACTATGGCTACACCTTC.

This clonotype showed up many times. This chain uses TRBV5-1 with TRBJ2-1; D is perhaps TRBD1 (6 bases). Germline CDR1 reads SGHRS; CDR2 reads YFSETQ. The V end lost 0 bases, the J end lost 0 bases, and 7 bases lay between the germline ends. The CDR3 has 15 amino acids. CDR3 residues: CASSLEDSSYNEQFF. DNA of the CDR3: TGCGCCAGCAGCTTGGAGGACAGCTCCTACAATGAGCAGTTCTTC. The entire variable domain, with the rest obtained from reference TRBV5-1 and TRBJ2-1, is as follows: KAGVTQTPRYLIKTRGQQVTLSCSPISGHRSVSWYQQTPGQGLQFLFEYFSETQRNKGNFPGRFSGRQFSNSRSEMNVSTLELGDSALYLCASSLEDSSYNEQFFGPGTRLTVL.

This clonotype was found a few times. The rearrangement joins TRBV27 to TRBJ1-2; 9 bases fit TRBD1. The CDR3 has 16 residues. The ends lost 4 bases at V and 0 bases at J; junction bases unmatched: 6. CDR1 and CDR2 (germline): MNHEY, SMNVEV (reference sequence). CDR3 residues: CASSYTGGHPNYGYTF. DNA of the CDR3: TGTGCCAGCAGTTATACAGGGGGCCATCCTAACTATGGCTACACCTTC.

For this clonotype: A much larger clone is a single base away; this may be a read error. The V call is TRBV11-1, the J call TRBJ2-2; 7 positions match TRBD1. CDR1 is SGHAT and CDR2 is FQDESV in the germline V gene (reference sequence). V dropped 6 bases and J dropped 7; count of bases not matched to a gene: 5. The CDR3 is 13 residues long. CDR3 coding DNA: TGTGCCAGCAGTCACAGGGGTCGCGGGGAGCTGTTTTTT. As protein: CASSHRGRGELFF.

This clonotype was seen ten or more times. The chain links TRBV3-1 to TRBJ1-1, with D unresolved. Germline values: CDR1 LGHDT, CDR2 YNNKEL (reference sequence). CDR3 length: 19 residues. The V gene lost 11 bases and the J gene lost 0 bases, with 31 bases spanning the gap. The CDR3, as DNA: TGTGCCTCATCAGGAGGGTCGAGTGAGGAACGATTGATGAACACTGAAGCTTTCTTT. Its translation is CASSGGSSEERLMNTEAFF.

Turning to this clonotype: This CDR3 is missing its conserved last phenylalanine or tryptophan, likely due to a read error. The chain recombines TRBV6-2 or TRBV6-3 with TRBJ2-6; D may be TRBD1 (6 bases). There are 15 residues in the CDR3. CDR1 and CDR2 (germline): MNHEY, SVGEGT. The V gene lost 8 bases and the J gene lost 0 bases, with 11 bases spanning the gap. Here the CDR3 DNA reads TGTGCCAGCCGGACAGTACCCTCTGGGGCCAACGTCCTGACTGTC. It translates to CASRTVPSGANVLTV.

This clonotype has a count of ten or more. The rearrangement joins TRBV12-3 or TRBV12-4 to TRBJ1-1; no definite D call. This CDR3 contains 11 residues. V lost 6 bases and J lost 6, with 8 bases in between. The CDR3 nucleotides are TGTGCCAGCAGGACCGGACCTGAAGCTTTCTTT. This sequence encodes CASRTGPEAFF.

Concerning this clonotype itself: A much larger clone lies a single base off, so this may be a read error. This CDR3 fails to terminate in the conserved phenylalanine or tryptophan, so it likely reflects a read error. The J gene is TRBJ1-2, the V gene TRBV10-3; D gene ambiguous. Germline-derived CDR1 and CDR2 are ENHRY and SYGVKD. The CDR3 is made up of 14 amino acids. V lost 2 bases, J lost 4 bases, and 11 bases lay in between. In DNA, the CDR3 is TGTGCCATCAGTGAGCATTCTGGTGTCTATGGCTACACCTTA. Translation gives CAISEHSGVYGYTL.

This clonotype has ten or more counts. The V and J genes are TRBV7-8 and TRBJ1-2; the D is unclear. This CDR3 is built from 16 residues. The V gene's germline CDR1 is SGHVS and CDR2 FQNEAQ. The V end was cut by 5 bases, the J end by 5 bases, with 21 bases between. The CDR3 DNA reads TGTGCCAGCAGCCCAGGTGCAGAGAGTCCTTGGTATGGCTACACCTTC. Protein product: CASSPGAESPWYGYTF.

About this clonotype itself: Just one base apart from a much larger clone, this may be a read error. Lacking the conserved final phenylalanine or tryptophan, this CDR3 likely reflects a read error. The chain employs TRBV19 and TRBJ2-1; a weak D match, TRBD2 (6 bases). V shed 6 bases and J shed 0 bases, with 15 bases lying between them. This CDR3 contains 16 residues. Germline lookup yields CDR1 LNHDA and CDR2 SQIVND (reference sequence). The CDR3 coding sequence is TGTGCCAGTAGGGATCTAGCGCATAGCTCCTACAATGAGCAGTTCTTA. It encodes CASRDLAHSSYNEQFL.

This clonotype was seen more than once but under ten times. The J gene is TRBJ1-1, the V gene TRBV7-9, with D unresolved. The germline gives CDR1 SEHNR, CDR2 FQNEAQ (reference sequence). This CDR3 spans 13 amino acids. V was pared by 4 bases and J by 0 bases, with 6 bases between. In nucleotides, the CDR3 is TGTGCCAGCAGCTCTTACCTGAACACTGAAGCTTTCTTT. Its translation is CASSSYLNTEAFF.

This clonotype was counted many times. The chain combines TRBV11-2 with TRBJ1-2; D not certain. This CDR3 contains 13 residues. Trimming stripped 5 bases from V and 5 bases from J, with 12 bases between. CDR1 SGHAT and CDR2 FQNNGV come from the germline V gene. The CDR3 protein is CASSGTEIYGYTF. For the CDR3, the DNA is TGTGCCAGCAGCGGAACAGAGATTTATGGCTACACCTTC. The variable domain in full, with the rest retrieved from reference TRBV11-2 and TRBJ1-2, is EAGVAQSPRYKIIEKRQSVAFWCNPISGHATLYWYQQILGQGPKLLIQFQNNGVVDDSQLPKDRFSAERLKGVDSTLKIQPAKLEDSAVYLCASSGTEIYGYTFGSGTRLTVV.

This clonotype occurred many times. The chain has TRBV7-8 and TRBJ2-7; possible D gene TRBD2, 5 bases. Germline CDR1 is SGHVS and CDR2 is FQNEAQ. The length of the CDR3 is 15 residues. The V end was cut by 1 base, the J end by 2 bases, with 12 bases between. The CDR3 bases are TGTGCCAGCAGCTTAGGGCCGGACGGGACCTACGAGCAGTACTTC. This codes for CASSLGPDGTYEQYF.

The chain carries TRBV27 and TRBJ2-3, with 11 bases that match TRBD2. Germline V lookup: CDR1 MNHEY, CDR2 SMNVEV (reference sequence). V was pared by 4 bases and J by 2 bases, with 5 bases of the junction left unmatched. This CDR3 has 16 residues. The CDR3 spells CASSSLAGGFTDTQYF. The CDR3 nucleotides read TGTGCCAGCAGTTCTCTAGCGGGGGGTTTCACAGATACGCAGTATTTT.

The V call is TRBV5-4, the J call TRBJ2-7, with a possible D match to TRBD2 (6 bases). Trimming left V 5 bases short and J 5 bases short, with 8 bases between. The CDR3 consists of 11 residues. From germline, CDR1 is SGHNT and CDR2 YYREEE (reference sequence). The CDR3 DNA reads as TGTGCCAGCAGGTTAGCGGACGAGCAGTACTTC. Translated, it gives CASRLADEQYF.

This chain joins TRBV29-1 and TRBJ2-5; D not resolved. The CDR3 totals 12 residues. Per germline, CDR1 SQVTM and CDR2 ANQGSEA. CDR3 bases: TGCAGTGCTAGACTGTACCAAGAGACCCAGTACTTC. It encodes CSARLYQETQYF.

The chain couples TRBV12-5 to TRBJ2-7; 7 nucleotides align to TRBD2. Germline trimming cut 10 bases from V and 2 bases from J; bases unmatched to any gene: 8. The CDR3 is 13 amino acids. The germline V gene encodes CDR1 LGHNT and CDR2 FRNRAP. CDR3 DNA: TGTGCTACTACTGGGGGGACTACCTACGAGCAGTACTTC. Amino acid sequence: CATTGGTTYEQYF.

There are a few counts of this clonotype. The CDR3 DNA is TGTGCCAGCAGCGACGGGACATTGGGCTATAGCAATCAGCCCCAGCATTTT. This gives the protein CASSDGTLGYSNQPQHF. V is TRBV13 and J is TRBJ1-5, with a tentative D call TRBD1 (6 bases). The CDR3 is 17 amino acids. From germline, CDR1 is PRHDT and CDR2 FYEKMQ (reference sequence). V was clipped by 5 bases and J by 0 bases, with 17 bases between them.

Notes on this clonotype: The final CDR3 position lacks the conserved phenylalanine or tryptophan, pointing to a likely read error. The rearrangement links TRBV27 to TRBJ1-2; 12 bases are shared with TRBD1. The CDR3 length is 16 residues. The germline V gene encodes CDR1 MNHEY and CDR2 SMNVEV (reference sequence). Trimming took 10 bases from V and 5 from J; bases not matched to a gene: 14. The CDR3, as DNA: TGTGCCACCACTCGCGGGACAGGGGGCCACAATTATGGCTACACCTTA. As protein: CATTRGTGGHNYGYTL.

This clonotype has only one observation. The chain is built from TRBV9 and TRBJ2-7; perhaps D is TRBD1 or TRBD2 (6 bases each). With 3 bases removed from V and 3 bases from J, the gap between germline ends came to 16 bases. There are 15 residues in the CDR3. CDR1 is SGDLS, CDR2 YYNGEE, per germline. The CDR3 is CASSGGERGIYEQYF. As DNA, the CDR3 is TGTGCCAGCAGCGGGGGGGAAAGGGGGATCTACGAGCAGTACTTC.

This clonotype was detected ten times or more. The chain carries TRBV6-5 and TRBJ1-1; 9 bases are shared with TRBD1. Germline V gene sequence: CDR1 MNHEY, CDR2 SVGAGI. Trimming cost V 0 bases and J 6 bases; bases outside gene matches: 8. The CDR3 consists of 16 residues. The CDR3 DNA sequence: TGTGCCAGCAGTTACTCGGGGACAGGGTGGTTTCCTGAAGCTTTCTTT. This codes for CASSYSGTGWFPEAFF.